This T cell receptor beta chain was recovered during a study of cytomegalovirus exposure and HLA in healthy donors. The PCR employed 60 Vbeta primers together with 13 Jbeta primers. Sequencing used immunoSEQ multiplex PCR; TCRdb keeps in-frame clones, though not all of them. The sample records about 110,000 clones, approximately 83% being singletons. Study outcomes and limitations: The study listed around 150 cytomegalovirus-associated TCR beta chains.

Trimming removed 6 bases from V and 2 bases from J; junction bases left unmatched: 8. The CDR3 length is 16 residues. Germline V gene lookup returns CDR1 KGHSH and CDR2 LQKENI. Remarks on this clone: Its target is unknown.

The sequencing input was PBMCs. J is TRBJ2-5 and V is TRBV18; 11 bases line up with TRBD1. The sequence was obtained from a man aged 18 to 29 in good health and CMV-seronegative. CDR3 nucleotide sequence: TGTGCCAGCTCGTATTACCGGGACAGGGGGCAAGAGACCCAGTACTTC. Encoded protein: CASSYYRDRGQETQYF.